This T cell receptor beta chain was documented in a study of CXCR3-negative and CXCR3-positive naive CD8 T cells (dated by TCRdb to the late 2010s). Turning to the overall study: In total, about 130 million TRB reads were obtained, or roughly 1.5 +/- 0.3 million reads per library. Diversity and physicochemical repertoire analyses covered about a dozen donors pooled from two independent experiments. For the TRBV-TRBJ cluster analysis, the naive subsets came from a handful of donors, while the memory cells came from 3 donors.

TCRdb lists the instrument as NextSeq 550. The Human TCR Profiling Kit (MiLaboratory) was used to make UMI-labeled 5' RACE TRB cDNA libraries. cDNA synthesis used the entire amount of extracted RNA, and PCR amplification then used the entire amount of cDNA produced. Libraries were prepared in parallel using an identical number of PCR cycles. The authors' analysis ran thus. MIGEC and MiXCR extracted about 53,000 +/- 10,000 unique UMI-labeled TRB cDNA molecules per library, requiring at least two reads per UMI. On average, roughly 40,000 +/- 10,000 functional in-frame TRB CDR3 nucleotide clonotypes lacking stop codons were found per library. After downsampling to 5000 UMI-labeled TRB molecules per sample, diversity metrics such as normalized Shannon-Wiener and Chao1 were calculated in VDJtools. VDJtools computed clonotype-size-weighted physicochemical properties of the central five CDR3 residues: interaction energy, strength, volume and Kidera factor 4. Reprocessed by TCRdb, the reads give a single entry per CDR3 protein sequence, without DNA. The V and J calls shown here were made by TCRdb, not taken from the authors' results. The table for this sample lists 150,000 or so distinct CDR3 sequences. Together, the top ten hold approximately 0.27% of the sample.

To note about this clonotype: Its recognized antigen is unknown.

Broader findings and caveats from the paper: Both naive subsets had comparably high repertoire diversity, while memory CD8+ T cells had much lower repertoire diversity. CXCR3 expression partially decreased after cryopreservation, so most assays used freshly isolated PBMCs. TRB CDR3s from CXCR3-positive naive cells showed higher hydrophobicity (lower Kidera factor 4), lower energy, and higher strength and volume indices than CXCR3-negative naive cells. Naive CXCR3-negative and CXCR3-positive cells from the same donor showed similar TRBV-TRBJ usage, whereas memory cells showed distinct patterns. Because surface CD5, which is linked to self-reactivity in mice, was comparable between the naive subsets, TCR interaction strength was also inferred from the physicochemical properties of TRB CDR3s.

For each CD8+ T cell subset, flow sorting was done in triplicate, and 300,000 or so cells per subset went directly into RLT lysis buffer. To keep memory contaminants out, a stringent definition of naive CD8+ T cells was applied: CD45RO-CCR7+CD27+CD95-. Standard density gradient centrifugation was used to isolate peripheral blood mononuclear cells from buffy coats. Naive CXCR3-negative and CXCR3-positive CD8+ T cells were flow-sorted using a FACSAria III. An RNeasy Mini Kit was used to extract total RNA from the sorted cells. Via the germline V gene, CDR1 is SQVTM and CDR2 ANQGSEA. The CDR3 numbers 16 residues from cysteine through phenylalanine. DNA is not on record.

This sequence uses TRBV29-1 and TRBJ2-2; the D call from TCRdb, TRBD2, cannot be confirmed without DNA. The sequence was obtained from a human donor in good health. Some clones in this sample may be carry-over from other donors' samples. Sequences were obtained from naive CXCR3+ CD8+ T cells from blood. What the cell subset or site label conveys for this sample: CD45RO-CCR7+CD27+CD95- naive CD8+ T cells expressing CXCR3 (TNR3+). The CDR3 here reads CSVDLEEGLNTGELFF.